These T cell receptor beta chains were read from a single sample in a study of glioma-infiltrating T cells after dendritic cell vaccination. Sequencing used immunoSEQ multiplex PCR; TCRdb keeps in-frame clones, though not all of them. The data show tens of thousands of clones, more than 80% seen once. The sequencing here drew on blood, taken after dendritic cell vaccination. These TCRs come from a human donor with glioblastoma. Both conserved end residues are trimmed from each CDR3.

TRBV12-5	11	ASGQEEGQPQH
TRBV10-3	12	AISESDRVYGYT
TRBV9	17	ASSVESGSGSSVRETQY
TRBV5-3	11	ARSAGRYYEQY
TRBV29-1	10	SVRGQTDTQY
TRBV7-9	11	ASGLFSGNTIY
TRBV18	16	ASSRERTGSSGANVLT
TRBV6-4	12	ASSTGPGANVLT
TRBV21-1	12	ASSLTGLQETQY
TRBV9	13	ASSVGGRETDTQY
TRBV15	11	ATSRDTGLEQF
TRBV6-5	14	ASSYAPTGGYEKLF
TRBV6-1	9	ASTPQTEAF
TRBV10-3	12	AISDGRTTYGYT
TRBV5-6	15	ASSLSGTGGSYNEQF
TRBV27	14	ASSFRNRGLQETQY
TRBV7-3	13	ASSQRLAGTDTQY
TRBV13	13	ASSQRASGSDEQF
TRBV5-4	11	ASRQGIRAEAF
TRBV29-1	13	SVDRGIDRNTEAF
TRBV20-1	9	SARDSGEQF
TRBV9	12	ASSVAGGGTEAF